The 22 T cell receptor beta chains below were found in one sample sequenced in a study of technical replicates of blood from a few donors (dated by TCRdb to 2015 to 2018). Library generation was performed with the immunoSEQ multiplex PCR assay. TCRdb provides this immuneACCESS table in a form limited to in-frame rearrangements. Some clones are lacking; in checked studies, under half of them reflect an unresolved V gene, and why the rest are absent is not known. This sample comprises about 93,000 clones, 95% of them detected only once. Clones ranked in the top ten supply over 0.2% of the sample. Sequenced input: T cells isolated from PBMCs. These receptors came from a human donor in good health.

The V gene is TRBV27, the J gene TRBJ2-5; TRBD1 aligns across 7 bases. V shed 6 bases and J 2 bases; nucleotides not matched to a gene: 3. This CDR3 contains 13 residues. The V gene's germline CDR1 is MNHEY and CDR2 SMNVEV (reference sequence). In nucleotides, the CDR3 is TGTGCCAGCAGGAGACAGGGACAAGAGACCCAGTACTTC. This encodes CASRRQGQETQYF.

This CDR3 is CATSRGRDEETQYF. The CDR3 coding sequence is TGTGCCACCAGCAGAGGACGGGATGAAGAGACCCAGTACTTC. This chain joins TRBV15 and TRBJ2-5, with D tentatively TRBD2 (5 bases). The germline V gene has CDR1 LNHNV and CDR2 YYDKDF (reference sequence). The CDR3 is made up of 14 amino acids. V was trimmed by 1 base and J by 3 bases, leaving 9 bases between them.

The CDR3 sequence is CASSLALGEYYRYEQYF. The CDR3 nucleotides are TGTGCCAGCAGCTTAGCTTTAGGCGAGTACTATCGCTACGAGCAGTACTTC. The V call is TRBV7-8, the J call TRBJ2-7; D remains unclear. Trimming removed 0 bases at V and 3 bases at J, with 18 bases between. Germline V gives CDR1 SGHVS, CDR2 FQNEAQ. This CDR3 has 17 residues.

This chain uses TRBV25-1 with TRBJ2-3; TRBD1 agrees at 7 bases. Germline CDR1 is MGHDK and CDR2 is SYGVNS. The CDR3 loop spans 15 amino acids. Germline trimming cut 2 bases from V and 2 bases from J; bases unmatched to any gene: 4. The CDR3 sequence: CASSEGGQDTDTQYF. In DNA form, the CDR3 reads TGTGCCAGCAGTGAAGGAGGACAGGACACAGATACGCAGTATTTT.

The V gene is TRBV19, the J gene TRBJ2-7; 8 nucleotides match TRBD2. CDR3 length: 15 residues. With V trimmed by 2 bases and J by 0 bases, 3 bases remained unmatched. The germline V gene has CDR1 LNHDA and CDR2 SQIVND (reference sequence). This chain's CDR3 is CASSISSGSSYEQYF. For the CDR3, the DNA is TGTGCCAGTAGTATAAGCAGCGGGAGCTCCTACGAGCAGTACTTC.

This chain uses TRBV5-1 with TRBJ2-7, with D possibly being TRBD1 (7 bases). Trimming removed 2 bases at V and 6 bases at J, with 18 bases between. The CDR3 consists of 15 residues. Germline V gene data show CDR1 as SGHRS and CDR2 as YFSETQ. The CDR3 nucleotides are TGCGCCAGCAGCTTTTCGAGACAGGGAGGCGGCGAGCAGTACTTC. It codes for CASSFSRQGGGEQYF. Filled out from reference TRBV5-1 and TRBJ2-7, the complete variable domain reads KAGVTQTPRYLIKTRGQQVTLSCSPISGHRSVSWYQQTPGQGLQFLFEYFSETQRNKGNFPGRFSGRQFSNSRSEMNVSTLELGDSALYLCASSFSRQGGGEQYFGPGTRLTVT.

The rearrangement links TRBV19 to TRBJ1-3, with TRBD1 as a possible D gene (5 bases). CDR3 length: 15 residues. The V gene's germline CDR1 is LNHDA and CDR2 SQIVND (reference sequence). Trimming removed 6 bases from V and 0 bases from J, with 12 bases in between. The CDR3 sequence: CASSRQISSGNTIYF. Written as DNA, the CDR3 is TGTGCCAGTAGCCGACAGATAAGCTCTGGAAACACCATATATTTT.

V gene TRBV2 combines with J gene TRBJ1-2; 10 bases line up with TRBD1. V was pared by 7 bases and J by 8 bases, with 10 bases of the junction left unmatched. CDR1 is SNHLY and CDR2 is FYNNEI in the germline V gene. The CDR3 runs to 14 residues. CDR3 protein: CASTLGQGFSGYTF. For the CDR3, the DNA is TGTGCCAGCACCCTGGGACAGGGGTTTAGCGGCTACACCTTC.

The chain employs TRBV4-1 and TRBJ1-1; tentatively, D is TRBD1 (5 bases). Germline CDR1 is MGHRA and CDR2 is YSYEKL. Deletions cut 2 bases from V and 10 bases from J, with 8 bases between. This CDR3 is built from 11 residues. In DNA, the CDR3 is TGCGCCAGCAGCCAAATGGGGGGAGCTTTCTTT. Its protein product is CASSQMGGAFF.

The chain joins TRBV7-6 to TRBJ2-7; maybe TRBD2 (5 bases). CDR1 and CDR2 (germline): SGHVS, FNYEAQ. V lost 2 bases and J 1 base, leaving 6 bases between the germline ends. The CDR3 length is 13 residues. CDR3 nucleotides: TGTGCCAGCAGCTTAACTAGATCCTACGAGCAGTACTTC. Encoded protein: CASSLTRSYEQYF. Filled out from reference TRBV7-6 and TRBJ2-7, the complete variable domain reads GAGVSQSPRYKVTKRGQDVALRCDPISGHVSLYWYRQALGQGPEFLTYFNYEAQQDKSGLPNDRFSAERPEGSISTLTIQRTEQRDSAMYRCASSLTRSYEQYFGPGTRLTVT.

DNA for the CDR3: TGTGCCAGCAGGTACCCCGGGGGGAAGAGCTCCTACGAGCAGTACTTC. Protein product: CASRYPGGKSSYEQYF. The chain has TRBV28 and TRBJ2-7, with 7 bases aligning to TRBD2. CDR3 length: 16 residues. Germline V CDR1 and CDR2: MDHEN, SYDVKM. Trimming removed 6 bases from V and 0 bases from J; junction bases left unmatched: 11.

The CDR3 here is CASGSIGVNTIYF. The CDR3 nucleotides are TGTGCCAGCGGATCTATAGGGGTAAACACCATATATTTT. This sequence joins TRBV9 and TRBJ1-3, with a possible D match to TRBD1 (5 bases). V was cut by 7 bases and J by 6 bases, with 14 bases left in between. The CDR3 loop spans 13 amino acids. CDR1 SGDLS and CDR2 YYNGEE come from the germline V gene.

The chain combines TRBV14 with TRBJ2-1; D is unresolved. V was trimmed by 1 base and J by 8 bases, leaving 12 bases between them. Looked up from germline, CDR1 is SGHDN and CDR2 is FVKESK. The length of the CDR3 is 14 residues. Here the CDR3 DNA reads TGTGCCAGCAGCCAAGTGGTGACTCCGGATGAGCAGTTCTTC. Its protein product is CASSQVVTPDEQFF.

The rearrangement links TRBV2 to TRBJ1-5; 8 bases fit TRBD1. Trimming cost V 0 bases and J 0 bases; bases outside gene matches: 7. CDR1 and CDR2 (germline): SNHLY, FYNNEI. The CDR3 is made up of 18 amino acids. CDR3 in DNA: TGTGCCAGCAGTGAAGCGCTAGGGACAGGTTATAGCAATCAGCCCCAGCATTTT. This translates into CASSEALGTGYSNQPQHF.

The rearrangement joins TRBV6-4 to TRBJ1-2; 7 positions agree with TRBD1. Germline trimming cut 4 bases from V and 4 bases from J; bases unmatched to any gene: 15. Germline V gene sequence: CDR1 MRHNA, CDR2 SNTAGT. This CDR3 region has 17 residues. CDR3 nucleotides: TGTGCCAGCAGTGGCAGAACTACCGGGACAGCTCCCTATGGCTACACCTTC. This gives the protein CASSGRTTGTAPYGYTF.

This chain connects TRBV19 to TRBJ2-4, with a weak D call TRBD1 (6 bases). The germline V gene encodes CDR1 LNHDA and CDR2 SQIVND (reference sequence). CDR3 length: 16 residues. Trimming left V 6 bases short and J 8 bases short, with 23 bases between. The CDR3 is CASSHRQGRVGDIQYF. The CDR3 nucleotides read TGTGCCAGTAGCCATCGCCAGGGGCGTGTTGGAGACATTCAGTACTTC.

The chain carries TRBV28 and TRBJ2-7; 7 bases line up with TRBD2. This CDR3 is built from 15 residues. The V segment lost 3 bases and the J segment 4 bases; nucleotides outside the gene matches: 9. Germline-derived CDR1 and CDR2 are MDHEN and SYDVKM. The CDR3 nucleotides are TGTGCCAGCAGTTTTCCCGCGACTAGCTGGTACGAGCAGTACTTC. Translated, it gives CASSFPATSWYEQYF.

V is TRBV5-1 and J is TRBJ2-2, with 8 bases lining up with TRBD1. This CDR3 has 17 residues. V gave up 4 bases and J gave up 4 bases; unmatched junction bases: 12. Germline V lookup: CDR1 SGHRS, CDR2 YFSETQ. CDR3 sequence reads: CASSPAVRTGSTGELFF. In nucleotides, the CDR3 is TGCGCCAGCAGCCCAGCTGTTCGGACAGGGAGCACCGGGGAGCTGTTTTTT.

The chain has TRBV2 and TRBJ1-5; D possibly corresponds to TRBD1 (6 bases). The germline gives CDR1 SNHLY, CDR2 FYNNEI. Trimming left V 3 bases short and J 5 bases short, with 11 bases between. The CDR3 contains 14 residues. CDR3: CASSDGTLYQPQHF. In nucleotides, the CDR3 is TGTGCCAGCAGTGACGGGACACTTTATCAGCCCCAGCATTTT.

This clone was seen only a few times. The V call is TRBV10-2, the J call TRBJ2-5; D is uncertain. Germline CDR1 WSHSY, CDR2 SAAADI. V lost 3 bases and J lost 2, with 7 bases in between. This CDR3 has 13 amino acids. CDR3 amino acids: CASSDSVQETQYF. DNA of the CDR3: TGCGCCAGCAGTGACAGTGTACAAGAGACCCAGTACTTC.

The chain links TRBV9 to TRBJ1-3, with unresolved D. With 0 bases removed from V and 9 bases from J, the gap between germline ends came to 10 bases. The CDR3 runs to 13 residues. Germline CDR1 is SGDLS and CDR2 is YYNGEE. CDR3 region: CASSVGGGSTIYF. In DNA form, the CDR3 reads TGTGCCAGCAGCGTAGGCGGCGGGAGCACCATATATTTT.

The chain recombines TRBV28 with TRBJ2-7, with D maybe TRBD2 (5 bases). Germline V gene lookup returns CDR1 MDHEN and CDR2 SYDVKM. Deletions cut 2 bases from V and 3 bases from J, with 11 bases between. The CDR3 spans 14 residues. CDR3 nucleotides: TGTGCCAGCAGTTTACCGGGGTCCCGCTACGAGCAGTACTTC. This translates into CASSLPGSRYEQYF.